This T cell receptor beta chain was identified in a study of blood T cell repertoires in COVID-19. The wider study: Sites in the United States, Italy and Spain provided acute and convalescent COVID-19 samples.

Methods used by the authors: Amplification from reference gene primers served as the basis for estimated nucleated cell counts. Method: immunoSEQ multiplex PCR; TCRdb's copy keeps in-frame clones and lacks some. D and trimming were read from the DNA, whereas the V and J calls and clone size are those reported in that table. The sample yields about 160,000 clones, about 85% seen once. V dropped 4 bases and J dropped 5; count of bases not matched to a gene: 11. The length of the CDR3 is 16 residues. Germline V gives CDR1 SGHRS, CDR2 YFSETQ. The sequenced sample consisted of peripheral blood. The chain links TRBV5-1 to TRBJ2-5, with 10 bases fitting TRBD2. This receptor was identified in a man aged 55 to 69 who had recovered from COVID-19. DNA of the CDR3: TGCGCCAGCAGCCCCCTGGCTAGCGGGGGCTCGGAGACCCAGTACTTC. Translation gives CASSPLASGGSETQYF.